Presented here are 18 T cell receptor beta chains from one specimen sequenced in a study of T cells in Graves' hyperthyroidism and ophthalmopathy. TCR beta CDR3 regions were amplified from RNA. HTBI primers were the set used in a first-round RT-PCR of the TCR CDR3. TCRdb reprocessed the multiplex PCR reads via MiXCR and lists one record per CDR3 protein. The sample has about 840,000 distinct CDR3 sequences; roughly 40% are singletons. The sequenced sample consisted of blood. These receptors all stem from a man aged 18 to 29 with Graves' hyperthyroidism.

The CDR3 region has the DNA TGTGCCAGCAGGGCGTTTAGCAATCAGCCCCAGCATTTT. This sequence encodes CASRAFSNQPQHF. The rearrangement links TRBV6-2 or TRBV6-3 to TRBJ1-5; no clear D. This CDR3 is built from 13 residues. Trimming left V 6 bases short and J 0 bases short, with 6 bases between. Germline-derived CDR1 and CDR2 are MNHEY and SVGEGT.

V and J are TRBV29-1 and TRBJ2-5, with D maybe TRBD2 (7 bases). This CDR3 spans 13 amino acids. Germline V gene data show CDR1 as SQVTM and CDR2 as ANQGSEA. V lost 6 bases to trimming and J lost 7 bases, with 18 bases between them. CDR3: CSVASGERGTQYF. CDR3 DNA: TGCAGCGTAGCATCAGGGGAGCGGGGGACCCAGTACTTC. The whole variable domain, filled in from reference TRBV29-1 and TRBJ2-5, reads SAVISQKPSRDICQRGTSLTIQCQVDSQVTMMFWYRQQPGQSLTLIATANQGSEATYESGFVIDKFPISRPNLTFSTLTVSNMSPEDSSIYLCSVASGERGTQYFGPGTRLLVL.

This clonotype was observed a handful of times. CDR3 bases: TGTGCCAGCAGTTTCCGACAGGGGGGCTATGGCTACACCTTC. It encodes CASSFRQGGYGYTF. The chain couples TRBV12-3 or TRBV12-4 to TRBJ1-2; 9 positions agree with TRBD1. V dropped 3 bases and J dropped 4; count of bases not matched to a gene: 3. The CDR3 is 14 amino acids.

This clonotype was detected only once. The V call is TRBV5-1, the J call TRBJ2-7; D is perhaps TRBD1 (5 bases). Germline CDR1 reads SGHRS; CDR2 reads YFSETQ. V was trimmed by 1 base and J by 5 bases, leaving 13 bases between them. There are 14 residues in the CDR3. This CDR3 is CASSLQAGKDEQYF. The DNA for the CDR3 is TGCGCCAGCAGCTTGCAGGCAGGGAAGGACGAGCAGTACTTC.

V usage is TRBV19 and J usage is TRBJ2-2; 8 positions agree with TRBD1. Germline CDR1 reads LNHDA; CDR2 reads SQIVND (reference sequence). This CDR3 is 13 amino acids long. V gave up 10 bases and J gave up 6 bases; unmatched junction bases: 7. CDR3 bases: TGTGCCAATCCTACAGGGGGATCCGGGGAGCTGTTTTTT. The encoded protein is CANPTGGSGELFF.

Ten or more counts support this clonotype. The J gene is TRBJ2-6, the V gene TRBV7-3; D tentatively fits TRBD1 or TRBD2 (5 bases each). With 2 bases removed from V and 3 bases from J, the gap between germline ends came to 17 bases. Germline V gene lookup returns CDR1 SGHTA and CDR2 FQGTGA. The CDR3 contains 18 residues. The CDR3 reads CASSLAVEGSGGANVLTF. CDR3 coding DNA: TGTGCCAGCAGCTTAGCGGTCGAGGGGTCGGGTGGGGCCAACGTCCTGACTTTC.

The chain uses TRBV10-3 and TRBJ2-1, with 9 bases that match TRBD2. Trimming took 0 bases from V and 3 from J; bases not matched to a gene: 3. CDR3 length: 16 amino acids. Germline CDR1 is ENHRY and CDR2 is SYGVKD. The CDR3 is CAISESRLADYNEQFF. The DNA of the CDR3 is TGTGCCATCAGTGAGTCGAGACTAGCGGACTACAATGAGCAGTTCTTC.

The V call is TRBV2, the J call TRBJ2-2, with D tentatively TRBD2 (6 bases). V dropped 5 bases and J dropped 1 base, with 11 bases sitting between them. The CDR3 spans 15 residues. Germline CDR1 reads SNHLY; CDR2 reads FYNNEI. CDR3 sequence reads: CASSRASVNTGELFF. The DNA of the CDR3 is TGTGCCAGCAGTCGGGCTAGCGTGAACACCGGGGAGCTGTTTTTT.

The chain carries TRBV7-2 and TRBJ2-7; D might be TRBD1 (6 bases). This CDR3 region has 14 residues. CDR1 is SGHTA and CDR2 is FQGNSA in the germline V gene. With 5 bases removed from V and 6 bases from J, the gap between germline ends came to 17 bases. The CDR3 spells CASSPPVGAGEQYF. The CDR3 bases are TGTGCCAGCAGCCCTCCCGTGGGGGCGGGCGAGCAGTACTTC. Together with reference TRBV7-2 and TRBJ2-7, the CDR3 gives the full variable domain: GAGVSQSPSNKVTEKGKDVELRCDPISGHTALYWYRQSLGQGLEFLIYFQGNSAPDKSGLPSDRFSAERTGGSVSTLTIQRTQQEDSAVYLCASSPPVGAGEQYFGPGTRLTVT.

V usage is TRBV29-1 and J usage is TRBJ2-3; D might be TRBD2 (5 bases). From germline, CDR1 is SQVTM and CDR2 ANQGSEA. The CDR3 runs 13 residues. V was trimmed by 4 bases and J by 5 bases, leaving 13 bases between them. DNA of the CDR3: TGCAGCGTTGTTCCGGGAAGGCAAGATACGCAGTATTTT. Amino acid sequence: CSVVPGRQDTQYF.

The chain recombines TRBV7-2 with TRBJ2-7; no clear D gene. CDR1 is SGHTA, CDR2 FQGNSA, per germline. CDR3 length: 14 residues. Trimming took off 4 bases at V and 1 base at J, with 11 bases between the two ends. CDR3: CASSSLDVSYEQYF. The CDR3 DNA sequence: TGTGCCAGCAGCTCGTTGGACGTTTCCTACGAGCAGTACTTC. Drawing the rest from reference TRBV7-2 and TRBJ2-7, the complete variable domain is GAGVSQSPSNKVTEKGKDVELRCDPISGHTALYWYRQSLGQGLEFLIYFQGNSAPDKSGLPSDRFSAERTGGSVSTLTIQRTQQEDSAVYLCASSSLDVSYEQYFGPGTRLTVT.

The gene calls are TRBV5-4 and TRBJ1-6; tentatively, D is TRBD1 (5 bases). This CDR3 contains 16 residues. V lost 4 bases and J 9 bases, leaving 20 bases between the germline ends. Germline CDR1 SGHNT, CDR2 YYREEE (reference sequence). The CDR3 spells CASSLQTGRALSPLHF. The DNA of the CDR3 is TGTGCCAGCAGCCTACAGACGGGCAGGGCCCTTTCACCCCTCCACTTT.

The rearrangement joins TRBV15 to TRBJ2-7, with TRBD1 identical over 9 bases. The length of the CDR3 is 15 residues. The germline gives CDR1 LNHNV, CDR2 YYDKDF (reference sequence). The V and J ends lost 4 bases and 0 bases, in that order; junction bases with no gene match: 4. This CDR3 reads CATSTTGQGSYEQYF. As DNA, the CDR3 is TGTGCCACCAGCACAACGGGACAGGGCTCCTACGAGCAGTACTTC.

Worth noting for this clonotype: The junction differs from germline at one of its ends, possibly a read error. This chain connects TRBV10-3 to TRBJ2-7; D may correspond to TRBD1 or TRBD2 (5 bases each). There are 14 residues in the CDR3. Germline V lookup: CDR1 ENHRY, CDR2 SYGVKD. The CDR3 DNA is TGTGCCAGCAGTTCGAGGGGTCCCCCCTACGAGCAGTACTTC. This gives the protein CASSSRGPPYEQYF.

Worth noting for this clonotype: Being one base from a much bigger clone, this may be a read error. For the CDR3, the DNA is TGTGCCAGCAGTGACAGGGGGTTTGAAGCTTTCTTT. Translation gives CASSDRGFEAFF. The chain employs TRBV12-3 or TRBV12-4 and TRBJ1-1; 9 bases fit TRBD1. Unmatched junction bases numbered 2, after V lost 5 bases and J lost 7 bases. The CDR3 is made up of 12 amino acids.

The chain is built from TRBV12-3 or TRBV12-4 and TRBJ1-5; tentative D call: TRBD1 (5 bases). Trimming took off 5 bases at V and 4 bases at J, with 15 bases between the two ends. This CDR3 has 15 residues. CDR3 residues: CASSPLDRKNQPQHF. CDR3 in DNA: TGTGCCAGCAGTCCACTTGACAGAAAGAATCAGCCCCAGCATTTT.

CDR3 loop: CASSLLTGGNNYGYTF. The CDR3 DNA reads as TGTGCCAGTAGTCTCTTGACCGGGGGGAATAACTATGGCTACACCTTC. The V call is TRBV19, the J call TRBJ1-2; possible D gene TRBD1, 5 bases. The V end lost 5 bases, the J end lost 1 base, and 17 bases lay between the germline ends. This CDR3 contains 16 residues. In germline, CDR1 is LNHDA, CDR2 SQIVND (reference sequence).

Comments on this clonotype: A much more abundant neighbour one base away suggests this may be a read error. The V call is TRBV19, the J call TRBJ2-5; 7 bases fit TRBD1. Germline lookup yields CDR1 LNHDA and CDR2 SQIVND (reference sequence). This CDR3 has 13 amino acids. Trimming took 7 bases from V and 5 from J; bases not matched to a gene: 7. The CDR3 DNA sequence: TGTGCCAGTAAACAGGGGTGGTCGGAGACCCAGTACTTC. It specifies CASKQGWSETQYF.